These 8 T cell receptor beta chains share one sample of origin, sequenced in a study of CD8 T cells in Susac syndrome. RNA was extracted with the RNeasy kit, and a quantity of roughly 0.5 to 1 ug was reverse transcribed using random hexamers. Each CDR3 protein gets one entry after TCRdb re-called the immunoSEQ multiplex PCR reads with MiXCR. The repertoire includes roughly 200,000 distinct CDR3 sequences, just under 95% of them detected once, and 0.095% to 0.1% sits in the top ten. Sequencing was performed on CD4+ T cells from PBMCs. Source of these receptors: a human donor with Susac syndrome.

CDR3 in amino acids: CASSGTVGNEQYF. CDR3 nucleotides: TGTGCCAGTAGCGGGACCGTGGGTAACGAGCAGTACTTC. This rearrangement joins TRBV19 to TRBJ2-7, with D perhaps assigned TRBD1 or TRBD2 (5 bases each). In germline, CDR1 is LNHDA, CDR2 SQIVND (reference sequence). The CDR3 consists of 13 residues. V dropped 6 bases and J dropped 5 bases, with 14 bases sitting between them.

J is TRBJ2-3 and V is TRBV6-2 or TRBV6-3; D is unclear. The germline V gene has CDR1 MNHEY and CDR2 SVGEGT. V was cut by 4 bases and J by 3 bases, with 11 bases left in between. The CDR3 spans 14 residues. The CDR3 loop is CASSWMSETDTQYF. CDR3 coding DNA: TGTGCCAGCAGTTGGATGTCAGAAACAGATACGCAGTATTTT.

The J gene is TRBJ1-5, the V gene TRBV28; D is unclear. The germline V gene encodes CDR1 MDHEN and CDR2 SYDVKM. The CDR3 spans 12 residues. V lost 8 bases and J 4 bases, leaving 9 bases between the germline ends. The CDR3 DNA is TGTGCCAGCCAAGGCCCGAATCAGCCCCAGCATTTT. The encoded protein is CASQGPNQPQHF.

The rearrangement links TRBV19 to TRBJ2-3; D unclear. This CDR3 has 14 residues. Trimming took off 1 base at V and 6 bases at J, with 11 bases between the two ends. Germline CDR1 LNHDA, CDR2 SQIVND (reference sequence). CDR3: CASSIGQSMDTQYF. CDR3 in DNA: TGTGCCAGTAGTATAGGGCAGTCTATGGATACGCAGTATTTT.

This rearrangement joins TRBV30 to TRBJ2-5; D possibly corresponds to TRBD2 (5 bases). The V gene lost 0 bases and the J gene lost 5 bases, with 10 bases spanning the gap. This CDR3 has 13 amino acids. Germline V gene lookup returns CDR1 GTSNPN and CDR2 SVGIG (reference sequence). The CDR3 DNA is TGTGCCTGGAGTGTGGGAGCGAGGGAGACCCAGTACTTC. Protein: CAWSVGARETQYF.

The rearrangement links TRBV5-1 to TRBJ2-3; D is possibly TRBD2 (5 bases). V shed 6 bases and J shed 8 bases, with 16 bases lying between them. Germline V gives CDR1 SGHRS, CDR2 YFSETQ. The CDR3 spans 13 residues. CDR3 in DNA: TGCGCCAGCACGTCGGGAACCCAGACTACGCAGTATTTT. It specifies CASTSGTQTTQYF. Supplemented by reference TRBV5-1 and TRBJ2-3, the full variable domain reads KAGVTQTPRYLIKTRGQQVTLSCSPISGHRSVSWYQQTPGQGLQFLFEYFSETQRNKGNFPGRFSGRQFSNSRSEMNVSTLELGDSALYLCASTSGTQTTQYFGPGTRLTVL.

The rearrangement uses TRBV5-6 and TRBJ1-1, with 7 bases identical to TRBD1. CDR1 SGHDT and CDR2 YYEEEE come from the germline V gene. J lost 4 bases, V lost 4 bases, and 7 bases had no gene match. The CDR3 contains 14 residues. This CDR3 is CASSIDRVSTEAFF. Written as DNA, the CDR3 is TGTGCCAGCAGCATAGACAGGGTAAGCACTGAAGCTTTCTTT.

This clonotype has a single count. The V gene is TRBV20-1, the J gene TRBJ2-7; 13 bases are shared with TRBD2. V shed 3 bases, J shed 2 bases, and the junction held 4 bases outside the gene matches. From germline, CDR1 is DFQATT and CDR2 SNEGSKA (reference sequence). CDR3 length: 15 amino acids. The CDR3 nucleotides are TGCAGTGCTAGTGGACTAGCGGGAGTCCCCTACGAGCAGTACTTC. The encoded protein is CSASGLAGVPYEQYF.